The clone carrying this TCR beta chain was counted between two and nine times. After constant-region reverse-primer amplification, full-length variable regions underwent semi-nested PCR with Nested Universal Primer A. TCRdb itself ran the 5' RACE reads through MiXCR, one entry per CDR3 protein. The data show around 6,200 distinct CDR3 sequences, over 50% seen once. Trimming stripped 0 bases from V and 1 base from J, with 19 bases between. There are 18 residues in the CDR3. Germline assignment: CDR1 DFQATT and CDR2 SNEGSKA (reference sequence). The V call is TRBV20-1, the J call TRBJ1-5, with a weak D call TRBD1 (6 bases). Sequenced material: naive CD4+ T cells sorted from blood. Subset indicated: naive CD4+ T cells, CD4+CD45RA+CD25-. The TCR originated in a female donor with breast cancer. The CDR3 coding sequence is TGCAGTGCTAGAGAACAGGGTGCCCGCCCGTGGAGCAATCAGCCCCAGCATTTT. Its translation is CSAREQGARPWSNQPQHF.